The clone carrying this T cell receptor (beta chain) occurred a few times. As yet, its antigen is unknown. The CDR3 has 18 amino acids. The germline V gene encodes CDR1 SGDLS and CDR2 YYNGEE. With V trimmed by 3 bases and J by 5 bases, 10 bases remained unmatched. The entry originates in a study of cytomegalovirus exposure and HLA in healthy donors. Whole-study context: From about 179 million T cells, an earlier analysis saw roughly 120 million unique TCR beta sequences. General study findings and limits: Follow-up analysis later connected one missense variant in DCLRE1C with trimming of TCR beta V- and J-genes. Rare TCR sequences dominated, though some public TCRs recurred in many donors. Later findings reportedly placed an Asian-associated ancestry cluster below the roughly 700-donor mean for N-insertions.

60 Vbeta and 13 Jbeta primers were used in PCR. Data came from immunoSEQ multiplex PCR; TCRdb stores just in-frame clones and leaves some out. Among some 160,000 clones, 77% were seen once, and the ten largest hold 1.5% to 2%. The sequenced sample was PBMCs. The sequence derives from a woman in her 30s in good health and CMV-seronegative. The genes are TRBV9 and TRBJ2-1; 14 nucleotides align to TRBD2. DNA of the CDR3: TGTGCCAGCAGCGCCCCGACTAGCGGGGGGGCCGACCACAATGAGCAGTTCTTC. This codes for CASSAPTSGGADHNEQFF.